The clone carrying this TCR beta chain was observed once. The sample originates from a study of blood T cell repertoires in COVID-19. Across the study: Sites across the United States, Italy and Spain contributed samples from acute and convalescent COVID-19. The analysed material was cDNA or gDNA that came from T cells, B-cell-depleted T cells, or PBMCs.

Cohort assignment relied on participant-reported clinical history. Under the authors' procedure: Nucleated cell number was recorded as an estimate derived from reference gene primer amplification. The assay was immunoSEQ multiplex PCR, and TCRdb's table has in-frame clones only and misses some. Clone size and V and J calls were adopted from that table, with D and trimming inferred from the DNA. The sample holds around 500,000 clones; roughly nine tenths are singletons and the top ten take more than 7.5%. Sequencing used PBMCs or T cells enriched from blood (not recorded which). This TCR was recovered from an older woman who had recovered from COVID-19.

The CDR3 nucleotides are TGTGCCAGCAGTTACCTTGGACATGGCAATGAAAAACTGTTTTTT. Translation: CASSYLGHGNEKLFF. The J gene is TRBJ1-4, the V gene TRBV6-5, with D possibly being TRBD1 (5 bases). This CDR3 comprises 15 residues. CDR1 is MNHEY and CDR2 is SVGAGI in the germline V gene. Trimming pared 2 bases from V and 5 bases from J, leaving 12 bases between.